This T cell receptor beta chain was sequenced during a study of blood T cell repertoires in COVID-19. Using immunoSEQ multiplex PCR, the repertoire was profiled, and TCRdb retains in-frame clones only, with some absent. The data contain about 160,000 clones, approximately 92% of them singletons. The CDR3 consists of 12 residues. Losses at the gene ends were 2 bases for V and 15 bases for J; bases not matched to a gene: 7. Germline CDR1 reads MNHEY; CDR2 reads SVGEGT. The specimen was peripheral blood. The sequence derives from a man aged 25 to 40 with COVID-19, enrolled during active disease. The chain joins TRBV6-2 or TRBV6-3 to TRBJ2-1, with TRBD1 matching 7 bases. CDR3 loop: CASSYPDRVGFF. The CDR3 DNA sequence: TGTGCCAGCAGTTACCCCGACAGGGTTGGGTTCTTC.